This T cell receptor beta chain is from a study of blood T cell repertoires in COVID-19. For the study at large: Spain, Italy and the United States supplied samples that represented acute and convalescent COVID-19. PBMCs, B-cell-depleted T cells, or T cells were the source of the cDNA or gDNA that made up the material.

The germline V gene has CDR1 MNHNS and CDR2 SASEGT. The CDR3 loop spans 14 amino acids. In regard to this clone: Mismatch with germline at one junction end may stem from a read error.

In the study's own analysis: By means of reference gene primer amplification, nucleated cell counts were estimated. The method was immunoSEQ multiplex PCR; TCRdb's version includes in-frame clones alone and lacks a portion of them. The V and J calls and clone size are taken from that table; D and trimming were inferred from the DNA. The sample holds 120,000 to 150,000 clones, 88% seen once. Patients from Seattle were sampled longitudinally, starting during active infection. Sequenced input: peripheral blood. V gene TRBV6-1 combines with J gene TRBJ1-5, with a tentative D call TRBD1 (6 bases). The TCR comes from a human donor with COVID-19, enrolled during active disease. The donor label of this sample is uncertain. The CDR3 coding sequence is TGTGCCAGCAGGGAAGTGGGGGGGCACCAGCCCCAGCATTTT. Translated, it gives CASREVGGHQPQHF.